This T cell receptor beta chain was recovered during a study of T cells in Graves' hyperthyroidism and ophthalmopathy. Between the trimmed V and J ends, which lost 2 bases and 1 base, there was a span of 5 bases. The CDR3 sequence is 14 residues long. Per germline, CDR1 KGHDR and CDR2 SFDVKD. The source material, RNA transcripts, was used to amplify TCR beta CDR3 regions. HTBI primers were used for first-round RT-PCR of the TCR CDR3. TCRdb re-analysed the multiplex PCR reads in MiXCR, keeping a single row per CDR3 protein. The sample holds about 400,000 distinct CDR3 sequences, about 14% seen once. The authors obtained PBMCs from around 11 ml of fresh peripheral blood.

The V gene is TRBV24-1, the J gene TRBJ1-3; D is uncertain. Sequenced input: blood. This TCR was recovered from a woman aged 30 to 39 with Graves' ophthalmopathy. The chain's CDR3 is CATSDSGSGNTIYF. CDR3 coding DNA: TGTGCCACCAGTGATTCAGGTTCTGGAAACACCATATATTTT.